Listed below are T cell receptor beta chains from one sample, sequenced in a study of blood T cells in healthy people across ages. Each CDR3 protein gets one entry after TCRdb re-called the 5' RACE reads with MiXCR. The sample has 700,000 to 850,000 distinct CDR3 sequences, around 36% seen once. The sample taken for sequencing was blood. Receptor source: a man aged 18 to 29 in good health. The CDR3 runs from the conserved cysteine through the conserved F or W. A D gene is named only where the DNA matches it firmly. Size values are once, few and many counts, or a class for expanded clones, and some rows have none.

TRBJ2-7 - TRBV6-1 few CASGSDSSYEQYF TGTGCCAGCGGGAGTGATAGCTCCTACGAGCAGTACTTC
TRBJ2-5 - TRBV5-1 - CASRPGASETQYF TGCGCCAGCAGGCCGGGGGCAAGTGAGACCCAGTACTTC
TRBJ2-2 - TRBV7-2 - CASSPTGAGELFF TGTGCCAGCAGCCCGACGGGGGCCGGGGAGCTGTTTTTT
TRBJ1-2 TRBD1 TRBV5-1 - CASSWDTTGGVYGYTF TGCGCCAGCAGCTGGGACACGACAGGGGGCGTCTATGGCTACACCTTC
TRBJ2-3 TRBD2 TRBV2 - CTSGGLRTDTQYF TGTACCAGCGGGGGACTACGCACAGATACGCAGTATTTT
TRBJ2-3 - TRBV29-1 - CSAREPGQYF TGCAGCGCGCGGGAACCGGGGCAGTATTTT
TRBJ1-2 - TRBV4-3 - CASSQEGATGAGYTF TGCGCCAGCAGCCAGGAAGGGGCAACAGGAGCGGGCTACACCTTC
TRBJ2-2 - TRBV15 - CATSRETNTGELFF TGTGCCACCAGCAGAGAAACTAACACCGGGGAGCTGTTTTTT
TRBJ1-5 TRBD1 TRBV10-3 - CASGGTGVGNQPKHF TGTGCCTCCGGAGGGACAGGGGTAGGCAATCAGCCCAAGCATTTT
TRBJ2-1 - TRBV2 few CASSDRELSGEQFF TGTGCCAGCAGTGATCGCGAGTTGAGCGGTGAGCAGTTCTTC
TRBJ1-1 - TRBV7-9 - CASSFFGAPDTEAFF TGTGCCAGCAGCTTTTTTGGTGCCCCGGACACTGAAGCTTTCTTT
TRBJ2-5 TRBD2 TRBV28 - CASSRGGAGQETQYF TGTGCCAGCAGTCGGGGGGGGGCGGGTCAAGAGACCCAGTACTTC
TRBJ2-5 - TRBV20-1 few CSARPDAKTQYF TGCAGTGCTCGCCCGGACGCAAAGACCCAGTACTTC
TRBJ2-1 - TRBV6-5 many CASSPGFTDEQFF TGTGCCAGCAGCCCAGGGTTTACGGATGAGCAGTTCTTC
TRBJ2-1 - TRBV27 - CASSYKGVSVNEQFF TGTGCCAGCAGCTATAAGGGGGTGTCAGTAAATGAGCAGTTCTTC
TRBJ2-4 - TRBV20-1 - CSERQIAKNSQYF TGCAGTGAACGGCAAATAGCCAAAAACAGTCAGTACTTC
TRBJ2-5 TRBD2 TRBV15 - CATSRALGLPREETQYF TGTGCCACCAGCAGAGCTTTGGGACTACCCCGAGAAGAGACCCAGTACTTC
TRBJ2-1 TRBD2 TRBV10-3 many CAISESSGRVWGNEQFF TGTGCCATCAGTGAGTCGAGCGGGAGGGTTTGGGGCAATGAGCAGTTCTTC
TRBJ2-1 - TRBV11-1 few CASSHGDWEQFF TGTGCCAGCAGCCACGGGGACTGGGAGCAGTTCTTC
TRBJ2-1 TRBD1 TRBV12-3/TRBV12-4 many CASKWGQGNEQFF TGTGCCAGCAAATGGGGACAGGGAAATGAGCAGTTCTTC
TRBJ2-1 TRBD2 TRBV4-1 - CASSQSRTSGTDEQFF TGCGCCAGCAGCCAAAGCCGGACTAGCGGGACGGATGAGCAGTTCTTC
TRBJ2-7 - TRBV20-1 few CSALDILSSYEQYF TGCAGTGCCCTCGACATTCTCAGCTCCTACGAGCAGTACTTC
TRBJ1-4 - TRBV20-1 - CSASRDSTNEKLFF TGCAGTGCATCGCGGGATTCAACTAATGAAAAACTGTTTTTT
TRBJ1-1 - TRBV12-3/TRBV12-4 - CASSHTGRGTEAFF TGTGCCAGCAGTCATACAGGGAGGGGCACTGAAGCTTTCTTT
TRBJ1-6 TRBD1 TRBV7-9 - CASSQFPPRQGDNSPLHF TGTGCCAGCAGCCAGTTTCCTCCCAGACAGGGGGACAATTCACCCCTCCACTTT
TRBJ1-4 - TRBV12-3/TRBV12-4 many CASSLDRNNEKLFF TGTGCCAGCAGTTTAGACAGGAATAATGAAAAACTGTTTTTT
TRBJ2-7 - TRBV6-2/TRBV6-3 - CASSDSGRLYF TGTGCCAGCAGTGACTCGGGACGGTTGTACTTC
TRBJ2-7 TRBD2 TRBV5-1 many CASSLTYSGGSSYEQYF TGCGCCAGCAGCTTAACGTACAGCGGGGGGTCATCCTACGAGCAGTACTTC
TRBJ2-1 TRBD2 TRBV7-2 once CASSSGLAGVTEQFF TGTGCCAGCAGCTCGGGACTAGCGGGGGTTACTGAGCAGTTCTTC
TRBJ2-7 - TRBV7-9 few CASSPRGYYEQYF TGTGCCAGCAGCCCCAGGGGATACTACGAGCAGTACTTC
TRBJ2-3 - TRBV7-2 few CASSLRAGPSTDTQYF TGTGCCAGCAGCCTCCGGGCAGGCCCTAGCACAGATACGCAGTATTTT
TRBJ2-3 - TRBV10-3 few CAISPGDTQYF TGTGCCATCAGCCCAGGGGATACGCAGTATTTT
TRBJ2-3 - TRBV10-3 - CAISFKGLGTDTQYF TGTGCCATCAGTTTTAAGGGGTTGGGCACAGATACGCAGTATTTT
TRBJ1-1 - TRBV7-2 - CASSLAQGVLEPNTEAFF TGTGCCAGCAGCTTAGCGCAGGGCGTCTTGGAACCGAACACTGAAGCTTTCTTT
TRBJ1-1 - TRBV5-1 - CASSTGSSEAFF TGCGCCAGCAGCACCGGGAGTAGTGAAGCTTTCTTT
TRBJ2-3 TRBD2 TRBV7-9 few CASSLGLAGTTDTQYF TGTGCCAGCAGCTTAGGACTAGCGGGGACAACAGATACGCAGTATTTT
TRBJ1-2 - TRBV27 - CASSSYLRGDGYTF TGTGCCAGCAGTTCCTATCTTAGGGGGGATGGCTACACCTTC
TRBJ1-2 - TRBV7-2 few CASSLYNQAPPYGYTF TGTGCCAGCAGCTTATATAACCAGGCCCCTCCCTATGGCTACACCTTC
TRBJ1-5 - TRBV20-1 few CSAKVGRQPQHF TGCAGTGCTAAAGTAGGCCGGCAGCCCCAGCATTTT
TRBJ2-7 - TRBV6-2/TRBV6-3 - CASSVQGIVSYEQYF TGTGCCAGCAGTGTCCAGGGAATAGTCTCCTACGAGCAGTACTTC
TRBJ2-7 - TRBV12-3/TRBV12-4 many CASSFGQTYEQYF TGTGCCAGCAGTTTCGGACAGACTTACGAGCAGTACTTC
TRBJ2-7 - TRBV9 - CASSVDIAAEQYF TGTGCCAGCAGCGTAGACATAGCGGCCGAGCAGTACTTC